This record concerns one TCR beta chain sequence. The antigen remains undetermined. Germline and junction disagree at one end, which may indicate a read error. This sample is part of a study of breast tumors, draining lymph nodes, adjacent tissues. Samples came from axillary lymph nodes draining the breast cancer. Study-wide results and limits: Tumor repertoires ranked between lymph nodes and nontumor tissue in diversity, with V and J gene preferences. Data fit most tumor T cells coming from lymph node, expanding in tumor. Data only fit, rather than demonstrated, lymph node origin of most tumor T cells.

The germline V gene encodes CDR1 LGHDT and CDR2 YNNKEL (reference sequence). There are 17 residues in the CDR3. TCRdb used MiXCR to reprocess the multiplex PCR reads, holding one entry per CDR3 protein. The sample has some 170,000 distinct CDR3 sequences; around a third are singletons. The chain recombines TRBV3-1 with TRBJ2-5; 10 nucleotides agree with TRBD2. The receptor comes from a female donor with breast cancer. Some clones in this sample may be carry-over from other donors' samples. Input material: axillary lymph node tissue. CDR3 sequence: CPSSPASVAGGMETQYF. The CDR3, as DNA: TGCCCCAGCAGTCCGGCCAGCGTAGCGGGGGGCATGGAGACCCAGTACTTC.